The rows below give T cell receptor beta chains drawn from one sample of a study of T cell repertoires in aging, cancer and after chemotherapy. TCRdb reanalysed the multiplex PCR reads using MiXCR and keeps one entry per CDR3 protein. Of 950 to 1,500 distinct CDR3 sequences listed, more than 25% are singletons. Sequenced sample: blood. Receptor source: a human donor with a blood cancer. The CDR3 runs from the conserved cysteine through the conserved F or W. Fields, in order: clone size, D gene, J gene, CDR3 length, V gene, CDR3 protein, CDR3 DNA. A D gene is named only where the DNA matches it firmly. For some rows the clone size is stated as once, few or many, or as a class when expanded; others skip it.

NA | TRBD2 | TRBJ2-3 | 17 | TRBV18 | CASSPTSGGVQRDTQYF | TGTGCCAGCTCACCGACTAGCGGGGGAGTTCAAAGAGATACGCAGTATTTT
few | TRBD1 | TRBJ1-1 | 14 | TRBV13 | CASSPRQGRTEAFF | TGTGCCAGCAGCCCCCGACAGGGAAGAACTGAAGCTTTCTTT
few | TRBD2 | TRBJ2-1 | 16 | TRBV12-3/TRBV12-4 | CASSRGLAGGPNEQFF | TGTGCCAGCAGCCGGGGACTAGCGGGAGGGCCCAATGAGCAGTTCTTC
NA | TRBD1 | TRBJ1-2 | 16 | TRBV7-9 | CASSLTGGGLNYGYTF | TGTGCCAGCAGCTTGACAGGGGGCGGCTTAAACTATGGCTACACCTTC
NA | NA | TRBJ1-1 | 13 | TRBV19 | CARSMGGFTEAFF | TGTGCCCGTAGTATGGGGGGTTTTACTGAAGCTTTCTTT
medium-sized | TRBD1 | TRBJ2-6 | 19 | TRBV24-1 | CATSDSWGQGISGANVLTF | TGTGCCACCAGTGATTCTTGGGGACAGGGGATCTCTGGGGCCAACGTCCTGACTTTC
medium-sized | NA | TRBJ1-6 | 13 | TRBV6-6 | CASSWGRGSPLHF | TGTGCCAGCAGTTGGGGCAGGGGTTCACCCCTCCACTTT
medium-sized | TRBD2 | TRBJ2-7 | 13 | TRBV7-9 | CASSLTSGRVQYF | TGTGCCAGCAGCCTCACTAGCGGGAGGGTGCAGTACTTC
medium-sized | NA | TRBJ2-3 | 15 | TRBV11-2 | CASSLGWRGTDTQYF | TGTGCCAGCAGCTTAGGTTGGAGGGGCACAGATACGCAGTATTTT
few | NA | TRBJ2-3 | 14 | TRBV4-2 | CASSQDRSTDTQYF | TGTGCCAGCAGCCAAGATCGATCCACAGATACGCAGTATTTT
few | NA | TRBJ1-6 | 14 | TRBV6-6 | CASSYGGTNSPLHF | TGTGCCAGCAGTTACGGGGGTACTAATTCACCCCTCCACTTT
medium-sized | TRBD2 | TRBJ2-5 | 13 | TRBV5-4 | CASSQGLAETQYF | TGTGCCAGCAGCCAGGGACTAGCAGAGACCCAGTACTTC
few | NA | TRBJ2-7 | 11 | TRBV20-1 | CSALSSYEQYF | TGCAGTGCCCTGAGCTCCTACGAGCAGTACTTC
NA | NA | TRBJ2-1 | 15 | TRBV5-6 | CASSLGGDSYNKQFF | TGCGCCAGCAGCTTGGGCGGGGACTCCTACAATAAGCAGTTCTTC
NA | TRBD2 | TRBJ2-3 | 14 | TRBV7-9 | CASSERGATDTQYF | TGTGCCAGCAGCGAGCGGGGGGCCACAGATACGCAGTATTTT
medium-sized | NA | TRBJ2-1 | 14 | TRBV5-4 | CASSRRTAYNEQFF | TGTGCCAGCAGCCGCAGGACAGCCTACAATGAGCAGTTCTTC
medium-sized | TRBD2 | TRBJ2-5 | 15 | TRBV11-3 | CASSSGLAGGETQYF | TGTGCCAGCAGCTCGGGACTAGCGGGAGGAGAGACCCAGTACTTC
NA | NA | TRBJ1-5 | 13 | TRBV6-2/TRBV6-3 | CASLQSSNQPQHF | TGTGCCAGCCTCCAGTCCAGCAATCAGCCCCAGCATTTT
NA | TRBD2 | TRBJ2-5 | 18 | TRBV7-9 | CASSAPGLAGGRRETQYF | TGTGCCAGCAGTGCTCCGGGACTAGCGGGGGGCCGCCGGGAGACCCAGTACTTC
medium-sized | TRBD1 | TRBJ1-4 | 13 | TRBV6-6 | CASSGQGREKLFF | TGTGCCAGCAGTGGACAGGGACGGGAAAAACTGTTTTTT
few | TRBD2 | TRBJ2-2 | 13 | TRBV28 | CASKRGGAGELFF | TGTGCCAGCAAAAGGGGAGGGGCCGGGGAGCTGTTTTTT
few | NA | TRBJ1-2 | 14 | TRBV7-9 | CASSLRTGNYGYTF | TGTGCCAGCAGCTTGAGAACAGGGAACTATGGCTACACCTTC
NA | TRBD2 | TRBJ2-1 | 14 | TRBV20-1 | CSAMRGSPYNEQFF | TGCAGTGCTATGCGGGGGAGCCCCTACAATGAGCAGTTCTTC
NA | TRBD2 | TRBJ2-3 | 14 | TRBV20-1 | CSALAGGGTDTQYF | TGCAGTGCCTTAGCGGGAGGTGGCACAGATACGCAGTATTTT
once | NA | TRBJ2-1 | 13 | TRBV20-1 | CSAARGSGNEQFF | TGCAGTGCTGCCCGGGGCTCCGGCAATGAGCAGTTCTTC
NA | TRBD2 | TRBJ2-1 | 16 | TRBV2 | CASALGSGGARNEQFF | TGTGCCAGTGCTCTGGGCAGCGGGGGGGCCCGCAATGAGCAGTTCTTC
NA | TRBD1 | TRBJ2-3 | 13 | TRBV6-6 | CASNRDRADTQYF | TGTGCCAGCAACCGGGACAGGGCAGATACGCAGTATTTT
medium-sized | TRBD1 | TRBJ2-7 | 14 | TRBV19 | CASSIGTGGYEQYF | TGTGCCAGTAGTATAGGGACAGGGGGGTACGAGCAGTACTTC
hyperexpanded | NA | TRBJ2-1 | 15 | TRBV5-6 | CASSLGSNSYNEQFF | TGTGCCAGCAGCTTGGGCTCGAACTCCTACAATGAGCAGTTCTTC
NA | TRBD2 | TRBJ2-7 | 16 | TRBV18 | CASSPPTSGGAYEQYF | TGTGCCAGCTCACCACCGACTAGCGGGGGGGCATACGAGCAGTACTTC
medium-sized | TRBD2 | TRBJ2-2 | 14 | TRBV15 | CATAGREITGELFF | TGTGCCACGGCGGGGCGGGAGATCACCGGGGAGCTGTTTTTT
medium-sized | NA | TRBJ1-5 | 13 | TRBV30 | CAWSRAGNQPQHF | TGTGCCTGGAGTCGGGCAGGGAATCAGCCCCAGCATTTT
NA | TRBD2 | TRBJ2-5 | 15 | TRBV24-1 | CATSAAGGGQETQYF | TGTGCCACCAGTGCTGCGGGGGGAGGGCAAGAGACCCAGTACTTC
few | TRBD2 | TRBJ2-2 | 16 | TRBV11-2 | CASTLAGVRNTGELFF | TGTGCCAGCACCCTAGCGGGAGTACGAAACACCGGGGAGCTGTTTTTT
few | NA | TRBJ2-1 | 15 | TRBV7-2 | CASSPRDNAYNEQFF | TGTGCCAGCAGCCCGAGGGACAATGCCTACAATGAGCAGTTCTTC
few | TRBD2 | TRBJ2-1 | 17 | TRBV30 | CAWKRLSGTSGYNEQFF | TGTGCCTGGAAACGCCTCTCCGGGACTAGCGGCTACAATGAGCAGTTCTTC
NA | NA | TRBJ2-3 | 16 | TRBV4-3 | CASSQDRSAYTDTQYF | TGCGCCAGCAGCCAAGATCGGTCCGCTTACACGGATACGCAGTATTTT
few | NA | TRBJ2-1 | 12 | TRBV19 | CASWGQAGEQFF | TGTGCCAGTTGGGGGCAAGCGGGTGAGCAGTTCTTC
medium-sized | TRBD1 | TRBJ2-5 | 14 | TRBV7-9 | CASSPSTGKETQYF | TGTGCCAGCAGCCCGTCGACAGGGAAAGAGACCCAGTACTTC
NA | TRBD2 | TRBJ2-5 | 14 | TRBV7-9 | CASSASGGGETQYF | TGTGCCAGCAGCGCGAGCGGGGGGGGGGAGACCCAGTACTTC
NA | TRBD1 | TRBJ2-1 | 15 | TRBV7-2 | CASSPHQGADNEQFF | TGTGCCAGCAGCCCCCACCAGGGGGCGGACAATGAGCAGTTCTTC
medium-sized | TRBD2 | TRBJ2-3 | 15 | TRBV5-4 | CASSWSGRETDTQYF | TGTGCCAGCAGCTGGAGCGGGAGGGAAACAGATACGCAGTATTTT
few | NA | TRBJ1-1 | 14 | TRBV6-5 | CASSPGGMNTEAFF | TGTGCCAGCAGTCCCGGGGGCATGAACACTGAAGCTTTCTTT
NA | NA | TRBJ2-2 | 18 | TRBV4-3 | CASSRILPGGQGGGELFF | TGCGCCAGCAGCCGCATACTCCCGGGGGGCCAGGGTGGGGGGGAGCTGTTTTTT
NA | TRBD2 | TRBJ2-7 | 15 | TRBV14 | CASSQTRGGWYEQYF | TGTGCCAGCAGCCAAACCCGGGGGGGCTGGTACGAGCAGTACTTC
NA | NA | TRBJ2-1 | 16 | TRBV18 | CASSPQFRARGNEQFF | TGTGCCAGCTCACCACAGTTCCGGGCTAGAGGCAATGAGCAGTTCTTC